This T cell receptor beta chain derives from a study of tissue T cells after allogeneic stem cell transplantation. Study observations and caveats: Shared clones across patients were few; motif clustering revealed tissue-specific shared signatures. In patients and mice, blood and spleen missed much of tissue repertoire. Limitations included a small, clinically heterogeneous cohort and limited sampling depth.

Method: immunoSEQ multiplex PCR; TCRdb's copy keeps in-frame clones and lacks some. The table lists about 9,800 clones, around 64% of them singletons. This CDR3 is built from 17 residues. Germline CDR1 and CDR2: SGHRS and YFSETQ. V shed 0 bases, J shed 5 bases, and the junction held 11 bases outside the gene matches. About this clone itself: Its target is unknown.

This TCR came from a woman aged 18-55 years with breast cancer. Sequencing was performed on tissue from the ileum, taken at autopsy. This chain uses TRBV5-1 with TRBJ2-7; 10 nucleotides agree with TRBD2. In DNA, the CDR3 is TGCGCCAGCAGCTTGGGCCCCGGGGAAGCGGGAGGGAACGAGCAGTACTTC. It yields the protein CASSLGPGEAGGNEQYF.